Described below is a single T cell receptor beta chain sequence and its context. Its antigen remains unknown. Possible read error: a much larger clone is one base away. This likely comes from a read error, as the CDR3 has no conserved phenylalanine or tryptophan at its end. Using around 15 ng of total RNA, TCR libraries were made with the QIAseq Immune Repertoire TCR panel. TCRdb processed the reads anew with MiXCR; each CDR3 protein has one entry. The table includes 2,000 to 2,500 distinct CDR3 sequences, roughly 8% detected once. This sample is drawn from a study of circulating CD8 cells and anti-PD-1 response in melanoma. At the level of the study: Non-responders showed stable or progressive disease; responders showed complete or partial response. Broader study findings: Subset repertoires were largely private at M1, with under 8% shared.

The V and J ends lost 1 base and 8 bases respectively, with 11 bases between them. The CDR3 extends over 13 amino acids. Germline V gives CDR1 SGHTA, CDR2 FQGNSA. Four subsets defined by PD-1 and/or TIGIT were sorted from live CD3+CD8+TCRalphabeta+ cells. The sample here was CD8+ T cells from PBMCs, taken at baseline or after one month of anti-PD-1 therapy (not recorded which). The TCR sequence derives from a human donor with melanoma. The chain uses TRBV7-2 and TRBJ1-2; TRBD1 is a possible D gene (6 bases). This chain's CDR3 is CASSLGGLQGYTS. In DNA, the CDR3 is TGTGCCAGCAGCTTAGGGGGGCTCCAGGGCTACACCTCC.